Shown below are 30 T cell receptor beta chains from a single sample sequenced in a study of blood T cell repertoires in COVID-19. The method was immunoSEQ multiplex PCR; TCRdb's version includes in-frame clones alone and lacks a portion of them. The data contain about 250,000 clones, approximately 84% of them seen just once; the ten biggest clones take up about 4.5%. Sequencing was done on a sample of peripheral blood. These receptors originate from a man between 45 and 60 years old with active or convalescent COVID-19.

The sample holds a few counts of this clone. This sequence joins TRBV7-8 and TRBJ2-7; a weak D match, TRBD1 (5 bases). V was trimmed by 1 base and J by 0 bases, leaving 13 bases between them. Germline loops: CDR1 SGHVS, CDR2 FQNEAQ. The length of the CDR3 is 16 residues. In nucleotides, the CDR3 is TGTGCCAGCAGCTTAGTAGATGGGGCTAGCTCCTACGAGCAGTACTTC. It specifies CASSLVDGASSYEQYF.

The gene calls are TRBV11-3 and TRBJ2-2; 8 nucleotides match TRBD2. CDR3 size: 15 residues. The V and J ends lost 2 bases and 8 bases, in that order; junction bases with no gene match: 7. Per germline, CDR1 SGHNT and CDR2 YENEEA. CDR3 DNA sequence: TGTGCCAGCAGCTTAACTAGCGGCGGCGGGGGGGAGCTGTTTTTT. Its protein is CASSLTSGGGGELFF.

The chain links TRBV5-4 to TRBJ2-5; 8 bases match TRBD1. The CDR3 length is 14 residues. The V gene's germline CDR1 is SGHNT and CDR2 YYREEE (reference sequence). Losses at the gene ends were 4 bases for V and 5 bases for J; bases not matched to a gene: 7. The CDR3 nucleotides read TGTGCCAGCAGCATCCCGACAGGGGACGAGACCCAGTACTTC. Translating gives CASSIPTGDETQYF.

The V gene is TRBV27, the J gene TRBJ1-5, with no clear D. Germline assignment: CDR1 MNHEY and CDR2 SMNVEV (reference sequence). This CDR3 is 13 amino acids long. Trimming pared 3 bases from V and 0 bases from J, leaving 3 bases between. CDR3 residues: CASSFFSNQPQHF. The CDR3 DNA reads TGTGCCAGCAGTTTCTTTAGCAATCAGCCCCAGCATTTT.

The chain combines TRBV12-3 or TRBV12-4 with TRBJ2-5; D not resolved. Deletions cut 5 bases from V and 2 bases from J, with 9 bases between. The CDR3 has 13 residues. The CDR3 DNA sequence: TGTGCCAGCAGTCCACAGTTACAAGAGACCCAGTACTTC. Its protein is CASSPQLQETQYF.

This rearrangement joins TRBV19 to TRBJ1-5, with TRBD1 matching over 10 bases. J lost 0 bases, V lost 5 bases, and 10 bases had no gene match. The CDR3 extends over 18 amino acids. CDR1 and CDR2 from the germline V gene are LNHDA and SQIVND (reference sequence). CDR3 loop: CASSGRDRGQYSNQPQHF. The CDR3 DNA reads as TGTGCCAGTAGTGGCCGGGACAGGGGACAATATAGCAATCAGCCCCAGCATTTT.

The chain links TRBV11-1 to TRBJ1-4; the match to TRBD1 covers 7 bases. Germline V lookup: CDR1 SGHAT, CDR2 FQDESV (reference sequence). V was pared by 4 bases and J by 17 bases, with 19 bases of the junction left unmatched. The length of the CDR3 is 15 residues. Written as DNA, the CDR3 is TGTGCCAGCAGCTCACTTATATACCGTTCACAGGGGTGCTTTTTT. Its translation is CASSSLIYRSQGCFF.

This clone was observed at least ten times. The gene calls are TRBV11-1 and TRBJ2-7; D call uncertain. CDR1 SGHAT and CDR2 FQDESV come from the germline V gene (reference sequence). The CDR3 length is 13 residues. V lost 5 bases, J lost 2 bases, and 10 bases lay in between. The CDR3 protein is CASSVDRTYEQYF. DNA for the CDR3: TGTGCCAGCAGCGTAGATAGAACCTACGAGCAGTACTTC.

About this clone: Other nucleotide sequences from this sample produce the same CDR3. This rearrangement joins TRBV19 to TRBJ2-2; 8 bases match TRBD1. Germline loops: CDR1 LNHDA, CDR2 SQIVND (reference sequence). This CDR3 region has 15 residues. The junction had 4 bases not matched to a gene; V was cut back by 3 bases and J by 4 bases. The CDR3 bases are TGTGCCAGTAGTATCAGGGGGCGCGGCACCGGGGAGCTGTTTTTT. It codes for CASSIRGRGTGELFF.

The V gene is TRBV30, the J gene TRBJ1-2, with D possibly TRBD1 on 6 matching bases. With 3 bases removed from V and 6 bases from J, the gap between germline ends came to 14 bases. Germline V gives CDR1 GTSNPN, CDR2 SVGIG (reference sequence). The length of the CDR3 is 13 residues. CDR3: CAWSTGPWDGYTF. Here the CDR3 DNA reads TGTGCCTGGAGCACAGGGCCCTGGGATGGCTACACCTTC.

This clone has a single count. This chain uses TRBV19 with TRBJ2-7, with a weak D call TRBD1 (6 bases). Germline CDR1 reads LNHDA; CDR2 reads SQIVND (reference sequence). The V end was cut by 4 bases, the J end by 5 bases, with 9 bases between. The CDR3 is made up of 12 amino acids. The CDR3 bases are TGTGCCAGTAGTAAAAACAGGGACGAGCAGTACTTC. Translation: CASSKNRDEQYF.

The chain recombines TRBV19 with TRBJ2-6; D uncertain. This CDR3 is built from 14 residues. With 7 bases removed from V and 4 bases from J, the gap between germline ends came to 11 bases. CDR1 is LNHDA and CDR2 is SQIVND in the germline V gene (reference sequence). The CDR3 loop is CASKESAGANVLTF. The CDR3 DNA follows: TGTGCCAGTAAGGAGTCGGCCGGGGCCAACGTCCTGACTTTC.

The rearrangement links TRBV5-1 to TRBJ1-1, with D perhaps TRBD1 (5 bases). V lost 5 bases and J lost 3, with 14 bases in between. Per germline, CDR1 SGHRS and CDR2 YFSETQ. The CDR3 is 14 residues long. CDR3 nucleotide sequence: TGCGCCAGCAGTTTTCATGACAGTGACACTGAAGCTTTCTTT. Its protein is CASSFHDSDTEAFF. Full variable domain (missing parts from reference TRBV5-1 and TRBJ1-1): KAGVTQTPRYLIKTRGQQVTLSCSPISGHRSVSWYQQTPGQGLQFLFEYFSETQRNKGNFPGRFSGRQFSNSRSEMNVSTLELGDSALYLCASSFHDSDTEAFFGQGTRLTVV.

This clone was detected once. This rearrangement joins TRBV30 to TRBJ1-1, with 8 bases lining up with TRBD1. The CDR3 covers 14 residues. In germline, CDR1 is GTSNPN, CDR2 SVGIG (reference sequence). Trimming at V came to 0 bases and at J to 5 bases, leaving 5 bases not matched to a gene. In DNA, the CDR3 is TGTGCCTGGAGTGTACGCAGGGGGCTAACTGAAGCTTTCTTT. Its protein product is CAWSVRRGLTEAFF.

This clone was counted once. The CDR3 loop is CASSPRAGDSYNEQFF. CDR3 nucleotide sequence: TGTGCCAGCTCACCAAGGGCGGGGGACTCCTACAATGAGCAGTTCTTC. The chain is built from TRBV18 and TRBJ2-1; 7 bases match TRBD2. CDR1 KGHSH and CDR2 LQKENI come from the germline V gene. J gave up 0 bases and V 2 bases, and 4 bases lay outside the gene matches. This CDR3 has 16 residues.

This sequence joins TRBV2 and TRBJ1-3, with 8 bases identical to TRBD1. CDR3 length: 16 residues. Germline CDR1 and CDR2: SNHLY and FYNNEI. The ends lost 4 bases at V and 0 bases at J; junction bases unmatched: 5. The CDR3 here is CASSGTGWSSGNTIYF. In DNA form, the CDR3 reads TGTGCCAGCAGTGGGACAGGGTGGTCCTCTGGAAACACCATATATTTT.

This chain joins TRBV5-6 and TRBJ1-2; 8 positions agree with TRBD1. J lost 4 bases, V lost 3 bases, and 5 bases had no gene match. This CDR3 is built from 14 residues. The germline CDR1 and CDR2 sequences are SGHDT and YYEEEE. In DNA form, the CDR3 reads TGTGCCAGCAGCTCAGGGGGCCGGTTCTATGGCTACACCTTC. It yields the protein CASSSGGRFYGYTF.

This clone was seen a handful of times. The chain links TRBV5-1 to TRBJ2-7; D remains unclear. The germline V gene encodes CDR1 SGHRS and CDR2 YFSETQ. The CDR3 has 12 residues. With 2 bases removed from V and 3 bases from J, the gap between germline ends came to 6 bases. CDR3 loop: CASSLSGYEQYF. DNA of the CDR3: TGCGCCAGCAGCTTATCAGGCTACGAGCAGTACTTC.

This clone was seen a single time. The chain carries TRBV5-5 and TRBJ1-6, with 8 bases identical to TRBD1. CDR3 size: 16 residues. Germline V CDR1 and CDR2: SGHKS, YYEKEE (reference sequence). With 1 base clipped from V and 7 bases from J, the junction kept 7 bases outside the gene matches. CDR3 sequence (DNA): TGTGCCAGCAGCTTGACTGGACAGGGCAGAAATTCACCCCTCCACTTT. Translating gives CASSLTGQGRNSPLHF.

The rearrangement uses TRBV7-9 and TRBJ1-4, with a possible D match to TRBD1 (6 bases). The CDR3 contains 14 residues. Germline CDR1 SEHNR, CDR2 FQNEAQ (reference sequence). Deletions cut 8 bases from V and 8 bases from J, with 18 bases between. DNA for the CDR3: TGTGCCAGCCCCCCACAGGGAGGGGACGAAAAACTGTTTTTT. This codes for CASPPQGGDEKLFF.

J is TRBJ2-1 and V is TRBV5-1, with 7 nucleotides matching TRBD1. The CDR3 is 14 amino acids. The V gene's germline CDR1 is SGHRS and CDR2 YFSETQ. With 0 bases clipped from V and 8 bases from J, the junction kept 5 bases outside the gene matches. The CDR3 protein is CASSLGDREHEQFF. The CDR3 DNA follows: TGCGCCAGCAGCTTGGGAGACAGGGAGCATGAGCAGTTCTTC. Full variable domain (remainder filled in from reference TRBV5-1 and TRBJ2-1): KAGVTQTPRYLIKTRGQQVTLSCSPISGHRSVSWYQQTPGQGLQFLFEYFSETQRNKGNFPGRFSGRQFSNSRSEMNVSTLELGDSALYLCASSLGDREHEQFFGPGTRLTVL.

The V and J genes are TRBV15 and TRBJ1-1; 7 bases align to TRBD1. This CDR3 has 16 residues. Trimming cost V 0 bases and J 1 base; bases outside gene matches: 5. Germline V gene lookup returns CDR1 LNHNV and CDR2 YYDKDF (reference sequence). CDR3 sequence (DNA): TGTGCCACCAGCAGAGATGAGGGGGCGTGGAACACTGAAGCTTTCTTT. Residues: CATSRDEGAWNTEAFF.

In its sample, this clone was seen once. The gene calls are TRBV30 and TRBJ2-7, with D possibly matching TRBD1 (6 bases). V lost 5 bases and J lost 4, with 24 bases in between. From germline, CDR1 is GTSNPN and CDR2 SVGIG (reference sequence). The CDR3 is 16 amino acids. The CDR3 loop is CAWGTGFLMGAYEQYF. The CDR3 coding sequence is TGTGCCTGGGGGACGGGATTTTTGATGGGGGCTTACGAGCAGTACTTC. Full variable domain (rest looked up from reference TRBV30 and TRBJ2-7): SQTIHQWPATLVQPVGSPLSLECTVEGTSNPNLYWYRQAAGRGLQLLFYSVGIGQISSEVPQNLSASRPQDRQFILSSKKLLLSDSGFYLCAWGTGFLMGAYEQYFGPGTRLTVT.

The V gene is TRBV4-3, the J gene TRBJ2-7; tentatively, D is TRBD1 (6 bases). Germline V gene lookup returns CDR1 LGHNA and CDR2 YSLEER. The V and J ends lost 4 bases and 0 bases respectively, with 28 bases between them. The CDR3 is made up of 20 amino acids. The CDR3 protein is CASSLQAVSADSATSYEQYF. Here the CDR3 DNA reads TGCGCCAGCAGCCTACAAGCGGTATCCGCGGACAGCGCTACCTCCTACGAGCAGTACTTC.

The count of this clone is one. The J gene is TRBJ1-4, the V gene TRBV7-9, with D tentatively TRBD1 (6 bases). Trimming took 0 bases from V and 2 from J, leaving 13 bases between them. Germline CDR1 and CDR2: SEHNR and FQNEAQ (reference sequence). CDR3 length equals 17 residues. CDR3 loop: CASSLAIPTGTNEKLFF. DNA of the CDR3: TGTGCCAGCAGCTTAGCGATCCCCACAGGGACTAATGAAAAACTGTTTTTT. The full variable domain, in which reference TRBV7-9 and TRBJ1-4 provide the parts outside the CDR3, is DTGVSQNPRHKITKRGQNVTFRCDPISEHNRLYWYRQTLGQGPEFLTYFQNEAQLEKSRLLSDRFSAERPKGSFSTLEIQRTEQGDSAMYLCASSLAIPTGTNEKLFFGSGTQLSVL.

Worth noting for this clone: A read error is possible here, since a much larger clone lies one base away. CDR3 nucleotide sequence: TGTGCCAGCAGTTACTCGGGCGGGGGGAGCTCCTACGAGCAGTACTTC. Translated, it gives CASSYSGGGSSYEQYF. This sequence joins TRBV6-5 and TRBJ2-7; 8 nucleotides line up with TRBD2. The germline CDR1 and CDR2 sequences are MNHEY and SVGAGI. Germline trimming cut 0 bases from V and 0 bases from J; bases unmatched to any gene: 4. There are 16 residues in the CDR3.

The chain combines TRBV9 with TRBJ2-7; D unclear. With 0 bases removed from V and 1 base from J, the gap between germline ends came to 8 bases. The germline CDR1 and CDR2 sequences are SGDLS and YYNGEE. The CDR3 is made up of 14 amino acids. CDR3 sequence (DNA): TGTGCCAGCAGCGTAGGTGGGCTATCCTACGAGCAGTACTTC. Its protein product is CASSVGGLSYEQYF.

This chain links TRBV18 with TRBJ2-1; tentative D call: TRBD2 (5 bases). CDR1 and CDR2 from the germline V gene are KGHSH and LQKENI. The CDR3 totals 15 residues. Trimming pared 4 bases from V and 3 bases from J, leaving 13 bases between. The CDR3 loop reads CASSQEARDYNEQFF. The CDR3 DNA follows: TGTGCCAGCTCACAGGAGGCGCGTGACTACAATGAGCAGTTCTTC.

This clone has only one observation. The rearrangement uses TRBV3-1 (or the pseudogene TRBV3-2) and TRBJ2-7; D is possibly TRBD1 (5 bases). V was clipped by 3 bases and J by 6 bases, with 12 bases between them. Germline CDR1 is LGHDT and CDR2 is YNNKEL (reference sequence). The CDR3 sequence is 13 residues long. The DNA of the CDR3 is TGTGCCAGCAGCCAGGGGCTAGACCTCGAGCAGTACTTC. Translation: CASSQGLDLEQYF.

This clone has just one count. The V call is TRBV19, the J call TRBJ2-2, with D tentatively TRBD2 (5 bases). Germline values: CDR1 LNHDA, CDR2 SQIVND (reference sequence). The CDR3 spans 14 residues. V shed 3 bases and J shed 6 bases, with 11 bases lying between them. Written as DNA, the CDR3 is TGTGCCAGTAGTATGGAGGCGGTGGCCGGGGAGCTGTTTTTT. It specifies CASSMEAVAGELFF.